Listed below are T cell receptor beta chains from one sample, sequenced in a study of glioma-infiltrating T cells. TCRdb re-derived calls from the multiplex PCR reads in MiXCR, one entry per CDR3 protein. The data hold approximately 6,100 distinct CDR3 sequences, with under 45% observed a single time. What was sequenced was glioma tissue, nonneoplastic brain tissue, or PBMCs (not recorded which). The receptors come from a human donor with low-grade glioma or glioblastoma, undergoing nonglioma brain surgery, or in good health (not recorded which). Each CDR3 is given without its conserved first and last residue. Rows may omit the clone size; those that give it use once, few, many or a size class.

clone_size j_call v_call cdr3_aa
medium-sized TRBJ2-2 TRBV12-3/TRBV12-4 ASRTSTGNTGELF
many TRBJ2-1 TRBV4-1 ASSQDRRHEQF
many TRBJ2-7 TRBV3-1 ASSQGGGISYEQY
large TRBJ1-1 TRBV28 ASSFSPNTEAF
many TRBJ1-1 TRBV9 ASSAGLGGAEAF
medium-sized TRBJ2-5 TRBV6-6 ASSYSGERVQETQY
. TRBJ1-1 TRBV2 AIGQGDTEAF
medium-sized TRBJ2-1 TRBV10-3 AIRGRLAGESYNEQF
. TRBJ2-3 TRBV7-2 ASSLVAGGTDTQY
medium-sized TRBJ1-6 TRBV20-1 SALRATNSPLH
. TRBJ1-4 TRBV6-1 ASSERWGDPFNEKLF
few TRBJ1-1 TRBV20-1 SARIGRTEAF
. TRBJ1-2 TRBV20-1 SASLPRGYGYT
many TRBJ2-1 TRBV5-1 ASSYLTGSVDEQF
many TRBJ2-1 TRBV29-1 SVEGSVDYNNEQF
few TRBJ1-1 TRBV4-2 ASKATGPTEAF
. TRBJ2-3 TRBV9 ASSDEGIDTQY
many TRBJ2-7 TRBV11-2 ASSWTTSGTLEQY
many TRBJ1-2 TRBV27 ASSLSKGGRANYGYT
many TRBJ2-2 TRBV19 ASSIIAGRTAGELF
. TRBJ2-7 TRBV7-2 AGSLGQGIHEQY
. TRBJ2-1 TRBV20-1 SSPGPSDNEQF
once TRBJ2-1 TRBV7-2 ASSLEAGNEQF
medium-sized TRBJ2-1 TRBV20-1 SARFSGSPYNEQF
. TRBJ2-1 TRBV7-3 ASSFYGSSYNEQF
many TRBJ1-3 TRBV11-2 ASSLGVHNTIY
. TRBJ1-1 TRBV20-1 SARVGRTEAF
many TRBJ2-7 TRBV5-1 ASSHHYTSRYEQY
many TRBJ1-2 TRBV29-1 SVEALDRTSGYT
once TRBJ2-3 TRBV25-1 ASSAYSTDTQY
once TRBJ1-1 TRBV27 ASSEGRAVATEAF
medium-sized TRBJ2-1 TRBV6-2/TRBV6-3 ASSSGSHEQF
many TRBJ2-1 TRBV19 ASRRTGNYNEQF
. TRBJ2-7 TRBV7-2 AISPFLSVPSKQY
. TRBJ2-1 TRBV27 AISTSGSSLFNEQF
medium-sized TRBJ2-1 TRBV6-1 ASSSDYNEQF
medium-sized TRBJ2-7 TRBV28 ASSFLGPTYEQY
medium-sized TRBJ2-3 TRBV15 ATSSGQGASLRGEDTQY
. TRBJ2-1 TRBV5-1 ASSLAGPRNEQF
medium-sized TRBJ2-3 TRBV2 ASSPNRWGDTQY
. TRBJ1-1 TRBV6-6 ASSYSVNTEAF
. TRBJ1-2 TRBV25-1 ASRGQGAGYT
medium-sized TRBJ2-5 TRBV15 ATSRVSGLGAETQY
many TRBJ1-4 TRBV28 AGSSHGREKLF
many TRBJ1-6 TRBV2 ASSVSNSPLH